These 14 T cell receptor beta chains originate from one sample sequenced in a study of T-cell memory formation after mild COVID-19. TCRdb analysed the 5' RACE reads with MiXCR anew, one entry per CDR3 protein. The sample consists of roughly 500,000 distinct CDR3 sequences, around 20% of them appearing once. Sequenced material: PBMCs or a T cell subset sorted from them (not recorded which). These receptors all come from an adult woman who had mild COVID-19 (a few samples of this study predate the infection). Cell type and time point are not known.

This clonotype was observed a handful of times. V usage is TRBV5-1 and J usage is TRBJ2-2; D call uncertain. There are 16 residues in the CDR3. V was clipped by 0 bases and J by 5 bases, with 14 bases between them. CDR1 SGHRS and CDR2 YFSETQ come from the germline V gene. CDR3 in DNA: TGCGCCAGCAGCTTGGAGGTGACTTTAAGAACCGGGGAGCTGTTTTTT. Protein sequence: CASSLEVTLRTGELFF.

The rearrangement joins TRBV7-2 to TRBJ2-1; TRBD2 agrees at 7 bases. V shed 5 bases and J 4 bases; nucleotides not matched to a gene: 11. CDR3 length: 16 amino acids. Per germline, CDR1 SGHTA and CDR2 FQGNSA. This chain's CDR3 is CASSLRRREPYNEQFF. The CDR3 DNA reads TGTGCCAGCAGCCTTCGTAGGCGGGAGCCTTACAATGAGCAGTTCTTC.

The gene calls are TRBV3-1 and TRBJ2-7; 10 bases agree with TRBD2. V trimming: 4 bases; J trimming: 6 bases; junction bases outside the gene matches: 0. The CDR3 length is 12 residues. The V gene's germline CDR1 is LGHDT and CDR2 YNNKEL (reference sequence). The CDR3 loop is CASSRTSGEQYF. In nucleotides, the CDR3 is TGTGCCAGCAGCCGGACTAGCGGCGAGCAGTACTTC.

The chain is built from TRBV15 and TRBJ2-1, with TRBD2 matching 7 bases. Germline values: CDR1 LNHNV, CDR2 YYDKDF (reference sequence). With 2 bases clipped from V and 2 bases from J, the junction kept 9 bases outside the gene matches. The length of the CDR3 is 17 residues. CDR3 DNA sequence: TGTGCCACCAGCAGATCAAGCGGGGAAAGTCCCTACAATGAGCAGTTCTTC. It yields the protein CATSRSSGESPYNEQFF.

This clonotype was seen repeatedly, ten times or more. The V call is TRBV7-6, the J call TRBJ2-1, with TRBD1 as a possible D gene (6 bases). CDR1 and CDR2 (germline): SGHVS, FNYEAQ. V was cut by 2 bases and J by 8 bases, with 13 bases left in between. CDR3 size: 14 residues. CDR3 sequence (DNA): TGTGCCAGCAGCTTACGCCAGGGGTCGGATGAGCAGTTCTTC. Protein product: CASSLRQGSDEQFF.

This clonotype has just a few counts. The gene calls are TRBV7-9 and TRBJ2-5, with 7 bases that match TRBD1. The V segment lost 8 bases and the J segment 3 bases; nucleotides outside the gene matches: 9. The CDR3 sequence is 14 residues long. The germline CDR1 and CDR2 sequences are SEHNR and FQNEAQ (reference sequence). DNA of the CDR3: TGTGCCAGCTCCCCAGGGGGATTTGAAGAGACCCAGTACTTC. Translated: CASSPGGFEETQYF.

The V call is TRBV20-1, the J call TRBJ2-7; no definite D call. V lost 3 bases to trimming and J lost 1 base, with 16 bases between them. The germline V gene has CDR1 DFQATT and CDR2 SNEGSKA (reference sequence). The CDR3 covers 15 residues. The CDR3 bases are TGCAGTGCTAGCATTTTGGAAGGATTTTCCTACGAGCAGTACTTC. This codes for CSASILEGFSYEQYF.

This clonotype occurred a few times. The rearrangement joins TRBV29-1 to TRBJ1-5; 10 bases line up with TRBD1. Germline-derived CDR1 and CDR2 are SQVTM and ANQGSEA. The CDR3 extends over 14 amino acids. With V trimmed by 4 bases and J by 3 bases, 3 bases remained unmatched. CDR3 coding DNA: TGCAGCGTTGGGGGACAGGGGCCCAATCAGCCCCAGCATTTT. This codes for CSVGGQGPNQPQHF.

This chain connects TRBV2 to TRBJ2-1; D not resolved. The CDR3 runs 10 residues. V lost 6 bases to trimming and J lost 9 bases, with 6 bases between them. The germline CDR1 and CDR2 sequences are SNHLY and FYNNEI. CDR3 nucleotide sequence: TGTGCCAGCAGGACTGGTGAGCAGTTCTTC. Encoded protein: CASRTGEQFF. Supplemented by reference TRBV2 and TRBJ2-1, the full variable domain reads EPEVTQTPSHQVTQMGQEVILRCVPISNHLYFYWYRQILGQKVEFLVSFYNNEISEKSEIFDDQFSVERPDGSNFTLKIRSTKLEDSAMYFCASRTGEQFFGPGTRLTVL.

V and J are TRBV7-9 and TRBJ1-2, with D hard to call. The germline CDR1 and CDR2 sequences are SEHNR and FQNEAQ (reference sequence). The CDR3 has 13 amino acids. V dropped 5 bases and J dropped 7 bases, with 14 bases sitting between them. Written as DNA, the CDR3 is TGTGCCAGCAGCCGTATCACAGACTCTGGCTACACCTTC. Its translation is CASSRITDSGYTF.

The chain employs TRBV5-1 and TRBJ2-3, with 12 nucleotides matching TRBD2. J lost 4 bases, V lost 4 bases, and 7 bases had no gene match. Germline loops: CDR1 SGHRS, CDR2 YFSETQ. This CDR3 spans 16 amino acids. CDR3 protein: CASSTGTSGSADTQYF. CDR3 DNA sequence: TGCGCCAGCAGCACAGGGACTAGCGGGTCGGCAGATACGCAGTATTTT.

The chain has TRBV5-1 and TRBJ2-1; TRBD2 is a possible D gene (6 bases). The germline gives CDR1 SGHRS, CDR2 YFSETQ. V was cut by 4 bases and J by 7 bases, with 18 bases left in between. The length of the CDR3 is 15 residues. CDR3 region: CASSAGLGSRNEQFF. CDR3 in DNA: TGCGCCAGCAGCGCGGGACTGGGGTCGAGAAATGAGCAGTTCTTC.

There are a few counts of this clonotype. V is TRBV27 and J is TRBJ1-1; D gene unclear. The CDR3 sequence is 14 residues long. The germline V gene encodes CDR1 MNHEY and CDR2 SMNVEV (reference sequence). The ends were cut back, 3 bases at V and 2 bases at J, with 10 bases in the middle. As DNA, the CDR3 is TGTGCCAGCAGTTTTGTCGGCGGCAACACTGAAGCTTTCTTT. Protein: CASSFVGGNTEAFF.

The chain has TRBV24-1 and TRBJ2-6, with D unclear. The germline CDR1 and CDR2 sequences are KGHDR and SFDVKD. The CDR3 contains 12 residues. CDR3 protein: CSETSGANVLTF. The CDR3, as DNA: TGTTCGGAAACTTCTGGGGCCAACGTCCTGACTTTC.